This note documents a single T cell receptor (beta chain) sequence. The CDR3 has 17 amino acids. Germline-derived CDR1 and CDR2 are MGHRA and YSYEKL. The entry originates in a study of monozygotic twins with inflammatory bowel disease. Each TCR library used about 3,500 ng of total RNA. Reprocessing the 5' RACE reads, TCRdb reports a single entry for every CDR3 protein and omits DNA. The listing records some 83,000 distinct CDR3 sequences. The chain employs TRBV4-1 and TRBJ2-5; TCRdb's assignment of TRBD1 cannot be checked, as there is no DNA. Material for sequencing was blood. This sequence originates from a human donor with ulcerative colitis or Crohn's disease, or a healthy co-twin of an affected twin (not recorded which). CDR3 loop: CASRKGNRGRLEETQYF.